Listed below are T cell receptor beta chains from one sample, sequenced in a study of blood T cell repertoires in COVID-19. The assay was immunoSEQ multiplex PCR, and TCRdb's table has in-frame clones only and misses some. There are over 200,000 clones in the sample; approximately 91% occur only once, and about 5% lies in the top ten. Material for sequencing was peripheral blood. These receptors all stem from a woman aged 40 to 49 with acute or convalescent COVID-19. Both conserved end residues are part of each CDR3. D genes are given only for firm matches. Clone size is not always given. Where it is, it says once, few, many or a class for expanded clones.

V gene	clone size	D gene	J gene	CDR3 length	CDR3 protein	CDR3 DNA
TRBV14	-	-	TRBJ1-2	17	CASSQETEAHPNYGYTF	TGTGCCAGCAGCCAAGAGACCGAGGCGCATCCCAACTATGGCTACACCTTC
TRBV6-5	-	TRBD1	TRBJ2-5	15	CATTVGTGPGETQYF	TGTGCCACGACCGTTGGGACAGGCCCAGGGGAGACCCAGTACTTC
TRBV24-1	-	-	TRBJ1-1	15	CATSDGGGGYTEAFF	TGTGCCACCAGTGATGGGGGGGGAGGTTACACTGAAGCTTTCTTT
TRBV3-1/TRBV3-2	-	-	TRBJ1-6	15	CASSQKRTTNSPLHF	TGTGCCAGCAGCCAAAAGCGGACGACCAATTCACCCCTCCACTTT
TRBV11-2	few	-	TRBJ1-2	11	CASSLAGHRYF	TGTGCCAGCAGCTTAGCCGGACACCGGTACTTC
TRBV7-2	-	TRBD2	TRBJ2-1	16	CASSPQTSDRNNEQFF	TGTGCCAGCAGCCCCCAGACTAGCGATCGGAACAATGAGCAGTTCTTC
TRBV6-5	-	TRBD1	TRBJ2-2	15	CASRLGQINTGELFF	TGTGCCAGCCGTCTGGGACAGATTAACACCGGGGAGCTGTTTTTT
TRBV30	-	-	TRBJ1-2	12	CAWRGRGTGYTF	TGTGCCTGGAGAGGAAGGGGAACCGGCTACACCTTC
TRBV9	-	TRBD1	TRBJ2-1	15	CASSVFGQGTNEQFF	TGTGCCAGCAGCGTATTTGGACAGGGGACCAATGAGCAGTTCTTC
TRBV27	-	-	TRBJ2-3	14	CASSLWDTTDTQYF	TGTGCCAGCAGTTTATGGGACACCACAGATACGCAGTATTTT
TRBV15	-	-	TRBJ1-2	13	CATSREGNYGYTF	TGTGCCACCAGCAGAGAGGGCAACTATGGCTACACCTTC
TRBV7-9	-	-	TRBJ1-1	11	CASRRTVTAFF	TGTGCCAGCCGCCGCACGGTTACAGCTTTCTTT
TRBV27	-	TRBD1	TRBJ2-3	15	CASSLTGTGLYTQYF	TGTGCCAGCAGCCTAACCGGGACAGGGTTGTATACGCAGTATTTT
TRBV11-2	-	-	TRBJ1-2	13	CASSPGGVYGYTF	TGTGCCAGCAGCCCGGGGGGGGTTTATGGCTACACCTTC
TRBV25-1	-	TRBD1	TRBJ1-5	16	CASSESRQGGNQPQHF	TGTGCCAGCAGTGAATCGAGACAGGGCGGCAATCAGCCCCAGCATTTT
TRBV5-1	-	-	TRBJ1-5	13	CASGAEAGQPQHF	TGCGCCAGTGGGGCAGAAGCGGGGCAGCCCCAGCATTTT
TRBV6-5	-	-	TRBJ1-1	15	CASSYFAVPSTEAFF	TGTGCCAGCAGTTACTTCGCGGTCCCCTCCACTGAAGCTTTCTTT
TRBV2	-	-	TRBJ2-3	16	CASAGGLPPLADTQYF	TGTGCCAGCGCAGGGGGGCTGCCCCCTTTGGCAGATACGCAGTATTTT
TRBV5-8	-	-	TRBJ1-1	13	CASSFGGTAEAFF	TGTGCCAGCAGCTTTGGGGGGACGGCTGAAGCTTTCTTT
TRBV6-5	few	-	TRBJ1-2	14	CASFPRGLNYGYTF	TGTGCCAGCTTTCCCAGGGGCCTTAACTATGGCTACACCTTC
TRBV4-1	few	-	TRBJ1-1	13	CASSREEGTEAFF	TGCGCCAGCTCCAGGGAGGAGGGCACTGAAGCTTTCTTT
TRBV21-1	-	-	TRBJ2-5	17	CASRGTSGGYRQETQYF	TGTGCCAGCAGGGGGACTAGCGGGGGGTATCGTCAAGAGACCCAGTACTTC
TRBV25-1	-	TRBD1	TRBJ1-2	14	CASSDRDRAYGYTF	TGTGCCAGCAGTGACAGGGACAGGGCCTATGGCTACACCTTC
TRBV6-5	-	-	TRBJ2-1	15	CASSSLGGNYNEQFF	TGTGCCAGCAGTTCCCTCGGGGGAAATTACAATGAGCAGTTCTTC
TRBV2	-	TRBD1	TRBJ2-6	16	CASSVSGGSGANVLTF	TGTGCCAGCAGTGTGTCAGGGGGATCTGGGGCCAACGTCCTGACTTTC
TRBV12-3/TRBV12-4	-	TRBD1	TRBJ1-2	13	CASTQGQFDGYTF	TGTGCCAGCACCCAGGGACAGTTCGATGGCTACACCTTC
TRBV3-1/TRBV3-2	-	-	TRBJ2-3	12	CASSQTGDTQYF	TGTGCCAGCAGCCAAACAGGCGATACGCAGTATTTT
TRBV3-1/TRBV3-2	once	TRBD2	TRBJ2-3	17	CASSQARLAGGPDTQYF	TGTGCCAGCAGCCAAGCTCGGCTAGCGGGGGGGCCAGATACGCAGTATTTT
TRBV19	-	-	TRBJ1-1	12	CASSLGDTEAFF	TGTGCCAGTAGTTTGGGAGACACTGAAGCTTTCTTT
TRBV5-1	-	TRBD1	TRBJ2-3	14	CASSSLGGGETQYF	TGCGCCAGCAGCTCCTTAGGGGGCGGCGAGACGCAGTATTTT
TRBV14	-	-	TRBJ1-4	15	CASSRRQRNNEKLFF	TGTGCCAGCAGCCGTCGACAGCGAAATAATGAAAAACTGTTTTTT
TRBV27	-	TRBD1	TRBJ1-2	15	CASSSRGVQNYGYTF	TGTGCCAGCAGTTCCAGGGGGGTCCAAAACTATGGCTACACCTTC
TRBV5-6	-	-	TRBJ1-2	15	CASSRGGLTGYGYTF	TGTGCCAGCAGCCGGGGGGGACTGACGGGCTATGGCTACACCTTC
TRBV28	-	-	TRBJ1-3	16	CASSPAGGASGNTIYF	TGTGCCAGCAGTCCCGCGGGCGGAGCGTCTGGAAACACCATATATTTT
TRBV30	-	-	TRBJ1-1	12	CVSYRVNTEAFF	TGTGTCTCGTACAGGGTGAACACTGAAGCTTTCTTT
TRBV24-1	-	-	TRBJ2-3	15	CATSDRRGLTDTQYF	TGTGCCACCAGTGATAGGCGGGGCCTCACAGATACGCAGTATTTT
TRBV13	-	TRBD1	TRBJ1-4	14	CASSPHRGREKLFF	TGTGCCAGCAGCCCCCACAGGGGTCGCGAAAAACTGTTTTTT
TRBV27	once	-	TRBJ2-5	17	CASTPGLGRGMWETQYF	TGTGCCAGCACCCCTGGTCTCGGTAGGGGGATGTGGGAGACCCAGTACTTC
TRBV19	-	TRBD1	TRBJ1-3	15	CASSVGTGSGNTIYF	TGTGCCAGTAGTGTAGGGACAGGCTCTGGAAACACCATATATTTT
TRBV6-5	-	TRBD1	TRBJ1-5	13	CATTGTGYQPQHF	TGTGCCACAACCGGGACAGGGTATCAGCCCCAGCATTTT
TRBV6-6	-	-	TRBJ1-3	14	CASAAASSGNTIYF	TGTGCCAGCGCGGCGGCCAGCTCTGGAAACACCATATATTTT
TRBV10-1	-	-	TRBJ1-4	15	CASSESTGTNEKLFF	TGCGCCAGCAGTGAGTCTACAGGAACTAATGAAAAACTGTTTTTT
TRBV18	-	-	TRBJ1-1	13	CASSPVRGTEAFF	TGTGCCAGCTCCCCCGTCCGGGGCACTGAAGCTTTCTTT
TRBV4-1	-	-	TRBJ1-1	16	CASSQVPGPMNTEAFF	TGCGCCAGCAGCCAAGTCCCAGGGCCGATGAACACTGAAGCTTTCTTT
TRBV20-1	-	TRBD1	TRBJ1-5	14	CSSSPGTGNQPQHF	TGCAGTTCTAGTCCCGGGACAGGGAATCAGCCCCAGCATTTT
TRBV5-6	-	TRBD1	TRBJ1-2	15	CASSLWGQGASGYTF	TGTGCCAGCAGCTTGTGGGGACAGGGGGCATCTGGCTACACCTTC
TRBV30	-	-	TRBJ2-2	15	CAWSVLRQPNGELFF	TGTGCCTGGAGTGTACTAAGACAGCCCAACGGGGAGCTGTTTTTT
TRBV5-1	-	TRBD1	TRBJ1-2	13	CASSSTGGGGYTF	TGCGCCAGCAGCTCCACAGGGGGGGGTGGCTACACCTTC
TRBV10-3	-	-	TRBJ1-1	15	CAIRAAGAMNTEAFF	TGTGCCATCAGGGCGGCAGGGGCCATGAACACTGAAGCTTTCTTT
TRBV6-6	-	-	TRBJ1-6	12	CASGRGDSPLHF	TGTGCCAGCGGGCGGGGGGATTCACCCCTCCACTTT
TRBV2	once	-	TRBJ2-2	16	CASTSGKGANTGELFF	TGTGCCAGCACCTCTGGCAAAGGGGCGAACACCGGGGAGCTGTTTTTT
TRBV7-2	-	-	TRBJ2-2	15	CASSYPGLGAGELFF	TGTGCCAGCAGCTATCCGGGACTCGGGGCCGGGGAGCTGTTTTTT
TRBV6-5	-	-	TRBJ1-4	14	CASSLSTNRVNLFF	TGTGCCAGCAGCCTAAGTACAAACAGGGTTAACCTGTTTTTT
TRBV3-1/TRBV3-2	-	TRBD1	TRBJ1-5	18	CASSQDAQGVSGNQPQHF	TGTGCCAGCAGCCAAGATGCACAGGGGGTTAGCGGCAATCAGCCCCAGCATTTT
TRBV28	-	-	TRBJ1-3	15	CASSVRGFAGNTIYF	TGTGCCAGCAGTGTCCGGGGTTTCGCTGGAAACACCATATATTTT
TRBV6-6	-	-	TRBJ1-1	15	CASRFTAAADTEAFF	TGTGCCAGCAGATTCACGGCTGCGGCAGACACTGAAGCTTTCTTT